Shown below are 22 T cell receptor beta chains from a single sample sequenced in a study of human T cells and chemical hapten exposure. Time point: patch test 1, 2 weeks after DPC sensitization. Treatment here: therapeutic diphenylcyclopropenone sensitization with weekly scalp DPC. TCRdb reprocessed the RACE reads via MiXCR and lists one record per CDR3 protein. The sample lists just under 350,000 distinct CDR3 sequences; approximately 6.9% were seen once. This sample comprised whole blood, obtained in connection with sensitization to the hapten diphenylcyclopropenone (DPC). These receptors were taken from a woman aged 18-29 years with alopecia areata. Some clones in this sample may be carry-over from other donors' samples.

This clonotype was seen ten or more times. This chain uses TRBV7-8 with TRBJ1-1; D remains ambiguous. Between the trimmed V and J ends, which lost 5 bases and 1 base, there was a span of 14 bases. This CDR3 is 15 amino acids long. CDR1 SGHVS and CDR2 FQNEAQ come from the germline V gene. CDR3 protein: CASSTDHAGNTEAFF. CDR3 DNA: TGTGCCAGCAGCACAGACCATGCAGGGAACACTGAAGCTTTCTTT. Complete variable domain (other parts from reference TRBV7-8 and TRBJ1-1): GAGVSQSPRYKVAKRGQDVALRCDPISGHVSLFWYQQALGQGPEFLTYFQNEAQLDKSGLPSDRFFAERPEGSVSTLKIQRTQQEDSAVYLCASSTDHAGNTEAFFGQGTRLTVV.

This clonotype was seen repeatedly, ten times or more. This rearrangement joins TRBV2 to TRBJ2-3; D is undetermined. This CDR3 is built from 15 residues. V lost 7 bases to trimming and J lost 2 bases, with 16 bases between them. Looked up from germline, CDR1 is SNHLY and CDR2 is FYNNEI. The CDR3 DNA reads TGTGCCAGCATGGCGGAGACTTTTGCCACAGATACGCAGTATTTT. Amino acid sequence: CASMAETFATDTQYF. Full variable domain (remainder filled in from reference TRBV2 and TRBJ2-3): EPEVTQTPSHQVTQMGQEVILRCVPISNHLYFYWYRQILGQKVEFLVSFYNNEISEKSEIFDDQFSVERPDGSNFTLKIRSTKLEDSAMYFCASMAETFATDTQYFGPGTRLTVL.

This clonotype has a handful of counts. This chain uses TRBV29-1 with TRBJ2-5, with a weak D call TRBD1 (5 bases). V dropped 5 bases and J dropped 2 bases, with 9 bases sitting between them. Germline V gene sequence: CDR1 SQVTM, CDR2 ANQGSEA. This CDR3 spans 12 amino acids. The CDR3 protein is CSVLDRQETQYF. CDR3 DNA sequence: TGCAGCGTTCTTGACAGACAAGAGACCCAGTACTTC.

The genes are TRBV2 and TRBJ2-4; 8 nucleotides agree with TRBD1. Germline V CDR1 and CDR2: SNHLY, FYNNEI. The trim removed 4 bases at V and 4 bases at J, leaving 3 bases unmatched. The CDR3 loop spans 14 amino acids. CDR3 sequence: CASSVGQGKNIQYF. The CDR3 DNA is TGTGCCAGCAGTGTAGGACAGGGTAAAAACATTCAGTACTTC.

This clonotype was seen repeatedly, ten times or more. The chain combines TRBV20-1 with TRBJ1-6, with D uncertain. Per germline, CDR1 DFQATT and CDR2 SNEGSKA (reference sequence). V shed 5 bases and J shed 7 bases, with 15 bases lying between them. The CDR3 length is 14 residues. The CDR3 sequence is CSAGGERENSPLHF. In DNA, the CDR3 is TGCAGTGCTGGCGGCGAGAGGGAAAATTCACCCCTCCACTTT.

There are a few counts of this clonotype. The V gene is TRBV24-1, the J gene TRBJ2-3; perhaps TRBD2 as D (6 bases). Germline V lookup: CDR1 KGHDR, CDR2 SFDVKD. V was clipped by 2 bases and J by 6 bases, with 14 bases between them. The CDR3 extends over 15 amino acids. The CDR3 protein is CATSDSSAFGDTQYF. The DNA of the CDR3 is TGTGCCACCAGTGATTCTAGCGCCTTCGGGGATACGCAGTATTTT.

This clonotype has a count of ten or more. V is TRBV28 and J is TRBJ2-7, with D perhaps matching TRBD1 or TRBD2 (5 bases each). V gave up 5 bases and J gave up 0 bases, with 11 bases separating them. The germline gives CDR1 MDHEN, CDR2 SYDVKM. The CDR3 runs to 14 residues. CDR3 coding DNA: TGTGCCAGCAGTGGGACCCGATCCTCCTACGAGCAGTACTTC. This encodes CASSGTRSSYEQYF. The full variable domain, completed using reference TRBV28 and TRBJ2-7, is DVKVTQSSRYLVKRTGEKVFLECVQDMDHENMFWYRQDPGLGLRLIYFSYDVKMKEKGDIPEGYSVSREKKERFSLILESASTNQTSMYLCASSGTRSSYEQYFGPGTRLTVT.

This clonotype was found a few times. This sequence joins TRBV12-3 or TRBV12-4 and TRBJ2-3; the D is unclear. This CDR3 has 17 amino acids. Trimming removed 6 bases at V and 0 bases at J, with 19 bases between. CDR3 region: CASSVGPAGASTDTQYF. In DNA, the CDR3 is TGTGCCAGCAGCGTAGGCCCGGCAGGTGCTAGCACAGATACGCAGTATTTT.

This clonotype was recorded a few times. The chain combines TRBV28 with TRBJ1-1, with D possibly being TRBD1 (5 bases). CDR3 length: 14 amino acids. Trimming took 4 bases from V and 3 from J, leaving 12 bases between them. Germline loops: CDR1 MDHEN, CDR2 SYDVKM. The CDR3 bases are TGTGCCAGCAGTTACGGGGCCAGGGACACTGAAGCTTTCTTT. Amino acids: CASSYGARDTEAFF.

CDR3 sequence reads: CASSLLATEYEQYF. DNA for the CDR3: TGTGCCAGCAGTTTATTAGCAACAGAGTACGAGCAGTACTTC. The chain couples TRBV28 to TRBJ2-7; D call uncertain. This CDR3 contains 14 residues. Deletions cut 1 base from V and 4 bases from J, with 11 bases between. Germline V gives CDR1 MDHEN, CDR2 SYDVKM. Full variable domain (outside the CDR3, taken from reference TRBV28 and TRBJ2-7): DVKVTQSSRYLVKRTGEKVFLECVQDMDHENMFWYRQDPGLGLRLIYFSYDVKMKEKGDIPEGYSVSREKKERFSLILESASTNQTSMYLCASSLLATEYEQYFGPGTRLTVT.

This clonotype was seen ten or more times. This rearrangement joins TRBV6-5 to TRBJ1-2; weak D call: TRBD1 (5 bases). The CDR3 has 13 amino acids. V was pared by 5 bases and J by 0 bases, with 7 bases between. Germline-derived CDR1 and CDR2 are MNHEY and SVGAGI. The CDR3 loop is CASSRGSNYGYTF. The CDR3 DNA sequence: TGTGCCAGCAGTCGGGGGTCTAACTATGGCTACACCTTC.

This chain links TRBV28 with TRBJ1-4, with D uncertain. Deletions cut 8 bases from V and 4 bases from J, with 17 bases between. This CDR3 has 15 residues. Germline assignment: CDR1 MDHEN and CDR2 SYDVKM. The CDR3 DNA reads TGTGCCAGCCGTCCCGCCCTCGCCAATAATGAAAAACTGTTTTTT. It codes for CASRPALANNEKLFF.

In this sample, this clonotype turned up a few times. The CDR3 is CASSQLPDRQLEAFF. CDR3 nucleotide sequence: TGTGCCAGCAGTCAGCTTCCCGACAGGCAACTTGAAGCTTTCTTT. The chain carries TRBV6-1 and TRBJ1-1, with TRBD1 as a possible D gene (6 bases). The CDR3 loop spans 15 amino acids. V was pared by 5 bases and J by 7 bases, with 20 bases between. Germline V gene sequence: CDR1 MNHNS, CDR2 SASEGT.

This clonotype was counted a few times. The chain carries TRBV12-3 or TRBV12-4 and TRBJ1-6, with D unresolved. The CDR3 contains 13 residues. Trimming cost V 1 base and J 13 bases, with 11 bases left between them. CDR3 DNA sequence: TGTGCCAGCAGTTTAGAGACCGCTCTGCCCCTCCACTTT. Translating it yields CASSLETALPLHF.

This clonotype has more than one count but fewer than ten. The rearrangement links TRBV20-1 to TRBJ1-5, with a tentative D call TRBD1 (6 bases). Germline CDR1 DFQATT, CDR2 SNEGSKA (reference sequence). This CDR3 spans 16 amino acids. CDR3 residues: CSLSGGALAPNQPQHF. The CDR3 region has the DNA TGCAGCCTATCTGGGGGGGCCCTAGCTCCCAATCAGCCCCAGCATTTT.

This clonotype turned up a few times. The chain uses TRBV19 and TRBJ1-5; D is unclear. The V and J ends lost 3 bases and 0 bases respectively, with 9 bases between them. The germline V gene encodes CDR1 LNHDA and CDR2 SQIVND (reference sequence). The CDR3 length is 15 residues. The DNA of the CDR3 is TGTGCCAGTAGTATTGGAGGGTATAGCAATCAGCCCCAGCATTTT. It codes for CASSIGGYSNQPQHF.

The CDR3 reads CASRSQGQQYEQYF. CDR3 in DNA: TGTGCCAGCAGGTCCCAGGGACAGCAGTACGAGCAGTACTTC. V is TRBV12-3 or TRBV12-4 and J is TRBJ2-7; 7 positions match TRBD1. Germline trimming cut 6 bases from V and 4 bases from J; bases unmatched to any gene: 9. CDR3 length: 14 residues.

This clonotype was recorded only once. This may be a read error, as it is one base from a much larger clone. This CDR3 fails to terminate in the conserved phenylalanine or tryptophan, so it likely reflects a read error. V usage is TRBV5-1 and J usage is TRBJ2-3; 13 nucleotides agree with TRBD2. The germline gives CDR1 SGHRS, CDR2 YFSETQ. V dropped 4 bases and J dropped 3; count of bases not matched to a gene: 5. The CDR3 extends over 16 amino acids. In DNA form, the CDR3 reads TGCGCCAGCAGCGCCGGGACTAGCGGGGCGACAGATACGCAGTATTTA. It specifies CASSAGTSGATDTQYL.

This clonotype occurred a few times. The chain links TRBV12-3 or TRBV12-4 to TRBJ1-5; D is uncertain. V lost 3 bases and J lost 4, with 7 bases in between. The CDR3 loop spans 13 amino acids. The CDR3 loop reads CASSFRENQPQHF. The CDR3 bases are TGTGCCAGCAGTTTTAGGGAGAATCAGCCCCAGCATTTT.

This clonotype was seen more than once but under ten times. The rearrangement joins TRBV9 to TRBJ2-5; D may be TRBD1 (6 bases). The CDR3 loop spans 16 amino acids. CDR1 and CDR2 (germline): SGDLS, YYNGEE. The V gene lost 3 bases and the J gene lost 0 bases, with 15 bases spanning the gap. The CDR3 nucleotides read TGTGCCAGCAGCGGGGGCCTGACAGGCGACCAAGAGACCCAGTACTTC. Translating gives CASSGGLTGDQETQYF.

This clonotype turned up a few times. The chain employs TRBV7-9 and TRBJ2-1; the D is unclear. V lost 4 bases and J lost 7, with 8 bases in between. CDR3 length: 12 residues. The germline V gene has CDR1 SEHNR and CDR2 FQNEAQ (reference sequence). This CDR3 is CASSSRENEQFF. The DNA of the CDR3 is TGTGCCAGCAGCTCCCGAGAGAATGAGCAGTTCTTC.

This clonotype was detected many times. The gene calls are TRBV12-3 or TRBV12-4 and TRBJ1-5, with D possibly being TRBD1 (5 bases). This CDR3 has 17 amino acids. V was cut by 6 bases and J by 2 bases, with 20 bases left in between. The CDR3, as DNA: TGTGCCAGCAGACTCCCTAGGTCGGGGGTCGGCAATCAGCCCCAGCATTTT. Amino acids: CASRLPRSGVGNQPQHF.